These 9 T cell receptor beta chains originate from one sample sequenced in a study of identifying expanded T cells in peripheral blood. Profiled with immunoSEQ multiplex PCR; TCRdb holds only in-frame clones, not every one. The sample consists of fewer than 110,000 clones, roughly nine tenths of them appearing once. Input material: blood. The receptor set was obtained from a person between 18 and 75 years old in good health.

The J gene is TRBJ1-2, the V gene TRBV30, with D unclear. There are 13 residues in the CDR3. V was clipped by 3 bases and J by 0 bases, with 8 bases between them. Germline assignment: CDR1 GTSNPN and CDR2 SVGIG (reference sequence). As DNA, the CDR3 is TGTGCCTGGAGCAGAGCCTCTAACTATGGCTACACCTTC. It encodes CAWSRASNYGYTF.

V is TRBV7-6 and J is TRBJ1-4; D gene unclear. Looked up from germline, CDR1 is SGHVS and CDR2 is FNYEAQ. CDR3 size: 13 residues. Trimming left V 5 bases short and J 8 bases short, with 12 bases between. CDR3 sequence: CASSPPGEEKLFF. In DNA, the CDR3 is TGTGCCAGCAGCCCCCCAGGAGAAGAAAAACTGTTTTTT.

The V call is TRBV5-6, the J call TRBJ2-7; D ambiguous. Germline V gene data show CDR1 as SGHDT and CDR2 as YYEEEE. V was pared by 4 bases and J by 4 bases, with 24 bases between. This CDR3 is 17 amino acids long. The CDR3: CASSLARGPPPPYEQYF. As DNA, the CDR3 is TGTGCCAGCAGCCTGGCCCGTGGACCACCTCCCCCGTACGAGCAGTACTTC.

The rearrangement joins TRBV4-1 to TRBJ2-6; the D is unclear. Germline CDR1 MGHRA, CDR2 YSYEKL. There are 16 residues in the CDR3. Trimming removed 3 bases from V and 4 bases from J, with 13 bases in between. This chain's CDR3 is CASSQDGPTGANVLTF. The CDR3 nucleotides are TGCGCCAGCAGCCAGGACGGGCCCACCGGGGCCAACGTCCTGACTTTC.

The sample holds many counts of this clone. Here the CDR3 DNA reads TGTGCCAGCAGCTTAGATCTAAGGAGCGGGGGGGCCTACGAGCAGTACTTC. Protein product: CASSLDLRSGGAYEQYF. The chain links TRBV11-2 to TRBJ2-7; TRBD2 aligns across 10 bases. In germline, CDR1 is SGHAT, CDR2 FQNNGV. V shed 0 bases, J shed 2 bases, and the junction held 7 bases outside the gene matches. CDR3 length equals 17 residues. Together with reference TRBV11-2 and TRBJ2-7, the CDR3 gives the full variable domain: EAGVAQSPRYKIIEKRQSVAFWCNPISGHATLYWYQQILGQGPKLLIQFQNNGVVDDSQLPKDRFSAERLKGVDSTLKIQPAKLEDSAVYLCASSLDLRSGGAYEQYFGPGTRLTVT.

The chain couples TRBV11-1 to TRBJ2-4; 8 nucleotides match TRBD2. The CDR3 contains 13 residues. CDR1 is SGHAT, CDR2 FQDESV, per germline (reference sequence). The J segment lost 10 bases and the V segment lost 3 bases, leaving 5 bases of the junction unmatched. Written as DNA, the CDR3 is TGTGCCAGCAGCTTTAGCGGGGAGGGTATTCAGTACTTC. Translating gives CASSFSGEGIQYF.

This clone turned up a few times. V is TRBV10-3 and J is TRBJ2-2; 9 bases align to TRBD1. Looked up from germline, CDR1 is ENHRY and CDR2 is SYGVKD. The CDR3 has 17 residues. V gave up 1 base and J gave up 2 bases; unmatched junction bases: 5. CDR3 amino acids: CAISEFRGQGNTGELFF. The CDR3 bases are TGTGCCATCAGTGAGTTCCGGGGACAGGGAAACACCGGGGAGCTGTTTTTT.

The CDR3 sequence is CASSERQGAPSGNTIYF. CDR3 nucleotide sequence: TGTGCCAGCAGTGAACGCCAGGGGGCTCCTTCTGGAAACACCATATATTTT. V is TRBV6-1 and J is TRBJ1-3, with 8 nucleotides matching TRBD1. This CDR3 has 17 amino acids. CDR1 is MNHNS and CDR2 is SASEGT in the germline V gene. The junction had 7 bases not matched to a gene; V was cut back by 2 bases and J by 1 base.

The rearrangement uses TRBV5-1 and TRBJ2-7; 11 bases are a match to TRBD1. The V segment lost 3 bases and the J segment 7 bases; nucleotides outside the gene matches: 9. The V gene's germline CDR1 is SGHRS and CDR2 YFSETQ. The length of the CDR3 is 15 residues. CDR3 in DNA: TGCGCCAGCAGCTCCAGGGACAGGGGGATTGGAGAGCAGTACTTC. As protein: CASSSRDRGIGEQYF.